Listed below are T cell receptor beta chains from one sample, sequenced in a study of cytomegalovirus exposure and HLA in healthy donors. Clones were sequenced by immunoSEQ multiplex PCR, and TCRdb holds only the in-frame ones, with some missing. Of roughly 130,000 clones listed, roughly 80% are singletons. Material: PBMCs. Receptor source: a male donor in good health and CMV-seronegative. CDR3s include the opening cysteine and the closing phenylalanine or tryptophan. Fields, in order: CDR3 protein, J gene, V gene, CDR3 length.

CDR3aa: CASRQTGGTEAFF
j_gene: TRBJ1-1
v_gene: TRBV5-5
len: 13

CDR3aa: CVAGTPIYEQYF
j_gene: TRBJ2-7
v_gene: TRBV6-5
len: 12

CDR3aa: CASSGGDRVSEQFF
j_gene: TRBJ2-1
v_gene: TRBV27
len: 14

CDR3aa: CASGGGGGELFF
j_gene: TRBJ2-2
v_gene: TRBV25-1
len: 12

CDR3aa: CASSPGTGAGDTQYF
j_gene: TRBJ2-3
v_gene: TRBV7-2
len: 15

CDR3aa: CASSLSVVRDRGTEAFF
j_gene: TRBJ1-1
v_gene: TRBV7-2
len: 17

CDR3aa: CASSRTGTIYNEQFF
j_gene: TRBJ2-1
v_gene: TRBV5-8
len: 15

CDR3aa: CASSSYLLYEQYF
j_gene: TRBJ2-7
v_gene: TRBV7-6
len: 13

CDR3aa: CASSLGPRQGETQYF
j_gene: TRBJ2-5
v_gene: TRBV5-1
len: 15

CDR3aa: CSSSYRGDSWYF
j_gene: TRBJ2-4
v_gene: TRBV7-9
len: 12

CDR3aa: CASSPGTYLLYEQYF
j_gene: TRBJ2-7
v_gene: TRBV11-2
len: 15

CDR3aa: CASSLGQFDGYTF
j_gene: TRBJ1-2
v_gene: TRBV5-6
len: 13

CDR3aa: CASSFRDRATEAFF
j_gene: TRBJ1-1
v_gene: TRBV11-2
len: 14

CDR3aa: CASKREGLTGELFF
j_gene: TRBJ2-2
v_gene: TRBV6-5
len: 14

CDR3aa: CASRAPGLADGKTQYF
j_gene: TRBJ2-5
v_gene: TRBV27
len: 16

CDR3aa: CASSINGGTGELFF
j_gene: TRBJ2-2
v_gene: TRBV19
len: 14

CDR3aa: CASSLGAETQYF
j_gene: TRBJ2-5
v_gene: TRBV11-2
len: 12